This T cell receptor beta chain was sequenced in a study of T cells in women clearing cervical HPV infection. Findings of the study overall: CIN3+ cases had significantly higher TCR repertoire richness than controls, but evenness did not differ.

V lost 3 bases and J 0 bases, leaving 10 bases between the germline ends. The CDR3 length is 14 residues. Germline V gene lookup returns CDR1 SGHRS and CDR2 YFSETQ. Using immunoSEQ multiplex PCR, the repertoire was profiled, and TCRdb retains in-frame clones only, with some absent. Here the sample table reports some 25,000 clones. In the case of this clone: The antigen remains unidentified. The read terminates 3 residues before the CDR3 end, so the remaining end is supplied by the germline J gene.

The sequencing input was blood buffy coat. V and J are TRBV5-1 and TRBJ2-7; a weak D match, TRBD1 (5 bases). The TCR was taken from a woman aged 18-70 years with a cervical HPV16 infection that either progressed to CIN3+ or cleared (not recorded which). The sequenced part of the CDR3 DNA is TGCGCCAGCAGCTCAGGGCAGAGCTCCTACGAG. Translation: CASSSGQSSYE. The whole CDR3 region reads CASSSGQSSYEQYF. Filled out from reference TRBV5-1 and TRBJ2-7, the complete variable domain reads KAGVTQTPRYLIKTRGQQVTLSCSPISGHRSVSWYQQTPGQGLQFLFEYFSETQRNKGNFPGRFSGRQFSNSRSEMNVSTLELGDSALYLCASSSGQSSYEQYFGPGTRLTVT.